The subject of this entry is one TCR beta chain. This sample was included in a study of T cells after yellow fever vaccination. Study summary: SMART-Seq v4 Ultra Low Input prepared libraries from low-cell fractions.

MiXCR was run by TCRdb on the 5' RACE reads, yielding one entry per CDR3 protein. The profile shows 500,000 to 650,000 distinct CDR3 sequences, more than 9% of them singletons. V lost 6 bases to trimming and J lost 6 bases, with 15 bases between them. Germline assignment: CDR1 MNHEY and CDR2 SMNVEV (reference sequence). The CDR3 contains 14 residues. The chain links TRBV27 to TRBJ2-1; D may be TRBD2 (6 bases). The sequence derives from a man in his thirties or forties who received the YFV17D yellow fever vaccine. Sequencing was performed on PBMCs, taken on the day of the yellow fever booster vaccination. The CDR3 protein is CASRLGGEVNEQFF. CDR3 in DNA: TGTGCCAGCAGGTTGGGGGGAGAGGTCAATGAGCAGTTCTTC.